This T cell receptor (beta chain) was documented in a study of response to subunit inactivated influenza vaccine. TCRdb re-analysed the RT-PCR reads in MiXCR, keeping a single row per CDR3 protein. The table shows 150,000 to 200,000 distinct CDR3 sequences, with roughly 10% occurring only once. Germline CDR1 MDHEN, CDR2 SYDVKM. The CDR3 runs to 13 residues. The V gene end was trimmed by 8 bases and the J gene end by 2 bases; junction bases not matched to a gene: 4. Source: non-naive T cells sorted from PBMCs, taken 35 to 45 days after vaccination. This TCR came from a man aged 50 to 60 who received an inactivated influenza vaccine. The V and J genes are TRBV28 and TRBJ1-2; 8 bases agree with TRBD1. The DNA for the CDR3 is TGTGCCAGCGAGACAGGGGAAAACTATGGCTACACCTTC. Its protein is CASETGENYGYTF.